The rows below give T cell receptor beta chains drawn from one sample of a study of regulatory T cells in long-lasting Graves disease. From the multiplex PCR reads, TCRdb called clonotypes with MiXCR, one entry per CDR3 protein. The data hold 350,000 to 500,000 distinct CDR3 sequences, with 21% observed a single time. This material consisted of peripheral blood mononuclear cells (PBMCs), taken when the disease was refractory, from a patient treated with antithyroid drugs. Receptors originate from a female donor with Graves disease. Each CDR3 is given with its conserved first and last residue. A D gene is named only where the DNA matches it firmly. Clone size, where shown, is once, few, many, or a class for clones that have expanded.

DNA: TGTGCCAGCAGCTTAGTAGGCAGAAACTATAATTCACCCCTCCACTTT
CDR3: CASSLVGRNYNSPLHF
length: 16
V: TRBV7-8
D: NA
size: few
J: TRBJ1-6

DNA: TGTGCCATCAGTGATCGAACTAGGACTGACAATGAGCAGTTCTTC
CDR3: CAISDRTRTDNEQFF
length: 15
V: TRBV10-3
D: NA
size: NA
J: TRBJ2-1

DNA: TGTGCCAGCAGGGCCGTTGATACGCAGTATTTT
CDR3: CASRAVDTQYF
length: 11
V: TRBV7-9
D: NA
size: NA
J: TRBJ2-3

DNA: TGTGCCAGCAGCTTAGTTCGCAGCGGGTCCACGAACACCGGGGAGCTGTTTTTT
CDR3: CASSLVRSGSTNTGELFF
length: 18
V: TRBV7-8
D: NA
size: many
J: TRBJ2-2

DNA: TGTGCCAGCAGTTCGACAGGGTCGGACTATGGCTACACCTTC
CDR3: CASSSTGSDYGYTF
length: 14
V: TRBV12-3/TRBV12-4
D: TRBD1
size: many
J: TRBJ1-2

DNA: TGTGCCAGCAGCTTAGCCAATTCCCCCGAGCAGTACTTC
CDR3: CASSLANSPEQYF
length: 13
V: TRBV28
D: NA
size: many
J: TRBJ2-7

DNA: TGTGCCAGCAGTGTCTACAGGGGTCCCTCCTACGAGCAGTGCTTC
CDR3: CASSVYRGPSYEQCF
length: 15
V: TRBV6-1
D: TRBD1
size: many
J: TRBJ2-7

DNA: TGCAGTGCCACCCTAGGCCGGGGAGCTGAAGCTTTCTTT
CDR3: CSATLGRGAEAFF
length: 13
V: TRBV20-1
D: NA
size: few
J: TRBJ1-1

DNA: TGTGCCAGCTCACCAGCCGGGACAGGGATGTACGAGCAGTACTTC
CDR3: CASSPAGTGMYEQYF
length: 15
V: TRBV18
D: TRBD1
size: NA
J: TRBJ2-7

DNA: TGTGCCAGCAGTTTAGGAGGGGGCGGCCCTGAAGCTTTCTTT
CDR3: CASSLGGGGPEAFF
length: 14
V: TRBV27
D: TRBD1
size: once
J: TRBJ1-1

DNA: TGTGCCAGCAGCTCGTCAGCGAGCTCCTACGAGCAGTACTTC
CDR3: CASSSSASSYEQYF
length: 14
V: TRBV7-6
D: NA
size: NA
J: TRBJ2-7

DNA: TGCAGTACGGACATTTCTGTTTATAATTCACCCCTCCACTTT
CDR3: CSTDISVYNSPLHF
length: 14
V: TRBV20-1
D: NA
size: few
J: TRBJ1-6

DNA: TGTGCTAGTGGTTTGACTAGCGGGAGGGCCAGTGTAGATACGCAGTATTTT
CDR3: CASGLTSGRASVDTQYF
length: 17
V: TRBV12-5
D: TRBD2
size: NA
J: TRBJ2-3

DNA: TGTGCCAGTAGTATGTGGGGTAATGCCGGGGAGCTGTTTTTT
CDR3: CASSMWGNAGELFF
length: 14
V: TRBV19
D: NA
size: few
J: TRBJ2-2

DNA: TGTGCCAGCAGCTTAGCTAACCCCATCTCCTACAATGAGCAGTTCTTC
CDR3: CASSLANPISYNEQFF
length: 16
V: TRBV7-2
D: NA
size: once
J: TRBJ2-1

DNA: TGTGCCACCAGCCCTCCCCCCGGGACAGGGTCTTCCAAAAACATTCAGTACTTC
CDR3: CATSPPPGTGSSKNIQYF
length: 18
V: TRBV15
D: TRBD1
size: many
J: TRBJ2-4

DNA: TGCAGCGTCCGAGGACATACCTACGAGCAGTACTTC
CDR3: CSVRGHTYEQYF
length: 12
V: TRBV29-1
D: NA
size: many
J: TRBJ2-7

DNA: TGTGCCAGCAGTTTATCGGCCCGAATTGGGGATTGGGACAGGGTTTCACCCCTCCACTTT
CDR3: CASSLSARIGDWDRVSPLHF
length: 20
V: TRBV28
D: TRBD1
size: many
J: TRBJ1-6

DNA: TGTGCCAGCAGGGACAGAGGAGAGACCCAGTACTTC
CDR3: CASRDRGETQYF
length: 12
V: TRBV2
D: NA
size: many
J: TRBJ2-5

DNA: TGTGCCAGCAGCCTTGGACTGGATTACAATGAGCAGTTCTTC
CDR3: CASSLGLDYNEQFF
length: 14
V: TRBV9
D: NA
size: few
J: TRBJ2-1

DNA: TGTGCCAGCAGTCTACCGGGACAGTCCTACGAGCAGTACTTC
CDR3: CASSLPGQSYEQYF
length: 14
V: TRBV28
D: TRBD1
size: many
J: TRBJ2-7

DNA: TGTGCCAGCAGCAGGGTGGGGGAGCCCCAGCATTTT
CDR3: CASSRVGEPQHF
length: 12
V: TRBV7-2
D: NA
size: NA
J: TRBJ1-5

DNA: TGTGCCAGCAGCGTAGGTTGGGATTCCTACGAGCAGTACTTC
CDR3: CASSVGWDSYEQYF
length: 14
V: TRBV9
D: NA
size: NA
J: TRBJ2-7

DNA: TGTGCCAGCAGTAAAACCAGTCTACAGGGGGCTGAAGCTTTCTTT
CDR3: CASSKTSLQGAEAFF
length: 15
V: TRBV6-1
D: TRBD1
size: many
J: TRBJ1-1

DNA: TGTGCCAGCGATGAGGGGTACGAGCAGTACTTC
CDR3: CASDEGYEQYF
length: 11
V: TRBV2
D: NA
size: many
J: TRBJ2-7

DNA: TGCAGTGCTAGAGGTCCAGGTCGGCCTAATCAGCCCCAGCATTTT
CDR3: CSARGPGRPNQPQHF
length: 15
V: TRBV20-1
D: NA
size: NA
J: TRBJ1-5

DNA: TGTGCCAGCAGCGCGGGACAGGAGGCTGGCTACACCTTC
CDR3: CASSAGQEAGYTF
length: 13
V: TRBV11-2
D: TRBD1
size: many
J: TRBJ1-2

DNA: TGCAGTGCTAGATCGGGGGCGCCGGATGAGCAGTACTTC
CDR3: CSARSGAPDEQYF
length: 13
V: TRBV20-1
D: NA
size: few
J: TRBJ2-7

DNA: TGTGCCAGCTCCCCAGGACAGGGATTTGGCTACACCTTC
CDR3: CASSPGQGFGYTF
length: 13
V: TRBV18
D: TRBD1
size: few
J: TRBJ1-2

DNA: TGTGCCAGCGGCGGACTAGCGGGAGCCATCTCTGGGGCCAACGTCCTGACTTTC
CDR3: CASGGLAGAISGANVLTF
length: 18
V: TRBV6-1
D: TRBD2
size: many
J: TRBJ2-6

DNA: TGTGCCAGCAGTACACTAACAGGGCAACGGGGATATAGCAATCAGCCCCAGCATTTT
CDR3: CASSTLTGQRGYSNQPQHF
length: 19
V: TRBV28
D: NA
size: NA
J: TRBJ1-5

DNA: TGCGCCAGCAGCCAATGGGAGCGCACTGAAGCTTTCTTT
CDR3: CASSQWERTEAFF
length: 13
V: TRBV4-1
D: NA
size: few
J: TRBJ1-1

DNA: TGCAGTGCTAGACTAGCGGCCCCAGCAAAAGAGACCCAGTACTTC
CDR3: CSARLAAPAKETQYF
length: 15
V: TRBV20-1
D: TRBD2
size: NA
J: TRBJ2-5

DNA: TGTGCCAGCAGTGTTCACAGGGTGGAAAGCGCAGATACGCAGTATTTT
CDR3: CASSVHRVESADTQYF
length: 16
V: TRBV6-1
D: NA
size: NA
J: TRBJ2-3

DNA: TGTGCCAGCAGCATAGGCCACCGATATGAGCAGTACTTC
CDR3: CASSIGHRYEQYF
length: 13
V: TRBV11-3
D: NA
size: NA
J: TRBJ2-7

DNA: TGTGCCAGCAGCTGGGGACTAGCGGGAGCGGATGAGACCCAGTACTTC
CDR3: CASSWGLAGADETQYF
length: 16
V: TRBV6-1
D: TRBD2
size: many
J: TRBJ2-5

DNA: TGTGCCAGCGGGCCCTCTCACTACAATGAGCAGTTCTTC
CDR3: CASGPSHYNEQFF
length: 13
V: TRBV2
D: NA
size: NA
J: TRBJ2-1

DNA: TGTGCCAGCAGTCTCCGGGACGCCTCACCCTACGAGCAGTACTTC
CDR3: CASSLRDASPYEQYF
length: 15
V: TRBV28
D: NA
size: many
J: TRBJ2-7

DNA: TGTGCCAGCAGCCAGGTTGACATTTACGGCGGGGAGCTGTTTTTT
CDR3: CASSQVDIYGGELFF
length: 15
V: TRBV3-1
D: NA
size: many
J: TRBJ2-2

DNA: TGTGCCAGCAGCCAAGATAGGCCGAGCGAGCAGTTCTTC
CDR3: CASSQDRPSEQFF
length: 13
V: TRBV4-2
D: NA
size: NA
J: TRBJ2-1

DNA: TGTGCCAGTAGCCCGAGGCGGGCGAACACCGGGGAGCTGTTTTTT
CDR3: CASSPRRANTGELFF
length: 15
V: TRBV19
D: NA
size: NA
J: TRBJ2-2

DNA: TGTGCCAGCTCACCGGGGACAGTCTCTGGGGCCAACGTCCTGACTTTC
CDR3: CASSPGTVSGANVLTF
length: 16
V: TRBV18
D: TRBD1
size: NA
J: TRBJ2-6

DNA: TGTGCCAGCAGGAAAGAATGGAACCGACAGGTCTTC
CDR3: CASRKEWNRQVF
length: 12
V: TRBV6-1
D: NA
size: many
J: TRBJ2-5

DNA: TGCGCCAGCAGCGTCGACAGGGGGCAAGGCTACACCTTC
CDR3: CASSVDRGQGYTF
length: 13
V: TRBV5-1
D: TRBD1
size: many
J: TRBJ1-2

DNA: TGCAGTGCTAGCCGACAGGACAGGCAGTTTCAGCCCCAGCATTTT
CDR3: CSASRQDRQFQPQHF
length: 15
V: TRBV20-1
D: TRBD1
size: many
J: TRBJ1-5

DNA: TGTGCTAGTGAACAAGGGGACGGCCGTACGACCCACCAGTCCCAGCTCGGCGAGCAGTACTTC
CDR3: CASEQGDGRTTHQSQLGEQYF
length: 21
V: TRBV12-5
D: NA
size: many
J: TRBJ2-7

DNA: TGTGCCAGCAGCTCTGGGGAAGGACTTAGTTACGAGCAGTACTTC
CDR3: CASSSGEGLSYEQYF
length: 15
V: TRBV7-6
D: NA
size: NA
J: TRBJ2-7

DNA: TGTGCCAGCAGTCCGGCGACTACACCTAGCACAGATACGCAGTATTTT
CDR3: CASSPATTPSTDTQYF
length: 16
V: TRBV28
D: NA
size: NA
J: TRBJ2-3

DNA: TGTGCCAGCAGTACCGGGACTAGCAGATACAATGAGCAGTTCTTC
CDR3: CASSTGTSRYNEQFF
length: 15
V: TRBV28
D: TRBD2
size: NA
J: TRBJ2-1

DNA: TGTGCCAGCAGCTTAGATGGGCAGGGGGCAGTAGAAACCCAGTACTTC
CDR3: CASSLDGQGAVETQYF
length: 16
V: TRBV11-2
D: TRBD1
size: many
J: TRBJ2-5

DNA: TGTGCCAGCAGCTCCGGGTTGGAGACCCAGTACTTC
CDR3: CASSSGLETQYF
length: 12
V: TRBV28
D: NA
size: many
J: TRBJ2-5

DNA: TGTGCCAGCAGACCCGCAAGTCTAGCCAAAAACATTCAGTACTTC
CDR3: CASRPASLAKNIQYF
length: 15
V: TRBV28
D: NA
size: many
J: TRBJ2-4

DNA: TGTGCCAGCAGCCATAATAATGAAAAACTGTTTTTT
CDR3: CASSHNNEKLFF
length: 12
V: TRBV7-9
D: NA
size: few
J: TRBJ1-4

DNA: TGTGCCAGCAGTTTATTCCGGGGGAGGCTGTTTTTT
CDR3: CASSLFRGRLFF
length: 12
V: TRBV28
D: NA
size: many
J: TRBJ1-4

DNA: TGTGCCAGCAGTGGGGTCCAAGAGACCCAGTACTTC
CDR3: CASSGVQETQYF
length: 12
V: TRBV12-3/TRBV12-4
D: NA
size: many
J: TRBJ2-5

DNA: TGCAGTGCTCCCGGACAGGGTTTAGATCAGCCCCAGCATTTT
CDR3: CSAPGQGLDQPQHF
length: 14
V: TRBV20-1
D: TRBD1
size: few
J: TRBJ1-5

DNA: TGTGCCAGCAGACCCCTTACACCCGCGAACACCGGGGAGCTGTTTTTT
CDR3: CASRPLTPANTGELFF
length: 16
V: TRBV28
D: NA
size: many
J: TRBJ2-2

DNA: TGTGCCATCAGCGTCCGGACGAGGACAGTGAACACTGAAGCTTTCTTT
CDR3: CAISVRTRTVNTEAFF
length: 16
V: TRBV10-3
D: NA
size: many
J: TRBJ1-1

DNA: TGCAGTGTTACTAGCGGGAACAATGAGCAGTTCTTC
CDR3: CSVTSGNNEQFF
length: 12
V: TRBV20-1
D: TRBD2
size: NA
J: TRBJ2-1

DNA: TGTGCCAGCAGCCCCGGGACAGGGCGTTATGGCTACACCTTC
CDR3: CASSPGTGRYGYTF
length: 14
V: TRBV28
D: TRBD1
size: many
J: TRBJ1-2